A single sample gave rise to the 18 T cell receptor beta chains below, sequenced in a study of T cells in Graves' hyperthyroidism and ophthalmopathy. Authors of the study amplified TCR beta CDR3 regions from RNA transcripts. HTBI primers were the set used in a first-round RT-PCR of the TCR CDR3. TCRdb independently ran MiXCR on the multiplex PCR reads; one entry per CDR3 protein. The profile shows 490,000 or so distinct CDR3 sequences, roughly a sixth of them singletons. Sequenced sample: blood. All receptors derive from a woman in her twenties or thirties with Graves' ophthalmopathy.

The chain recombines TRBV11-2 with TRBJ2-7; 9 nucleotides align to TRBD2. V lost 5 bases to trimming and J lost 2 bases; unmatched junction nucleotides: 7. Germline V gives CDR1 SGHAT, CDR2 FQNNGV. The CDR3 runs to 15 residues. The CDR3 nucleotides are TGTGCCAGCAGCCCGAGACTAGCGGAAACCTACGAGCAGTACTTC. It yields the protein CASSPRLAETYEQYF. Supplemented by reference TRBV11-2 and TRBJ2-7, the full variable domain reads EAGVAQSPRYKIIEKRQSVAFWCNPISGHATLYWYQQILGQGPKLLIQFQNNGVVDDSQLPKDRFSAERLKGVDSTLKIQPAKLEDSAVYLCASSPRLAETYEQYFGPGTRLTVT.

This clonotype occurred many times. This chain uses TRBV12-3 or TRBV12-4 with TRBJ1-1; a possible D gene is TRBD1 (6 bases). Trimming left V 6 bases short and J 11 bases short, with 22 bases between. The CDR3 contains 14 residues. The CDR3 here is CASSPSGGWAYAFF. The CDR3 bases are TGTGCCAGCAGCCCATCGGGGGGCTGGGCCTATGCTTTCTTT.

The table lists this clonotype with many counts. The CDR3, as DNA: TGTGCCAGCAGTTTGAGCGGGAGGCCTCTCAATGAGCAGTTCTTC. This gives the protein CASSLSGRPLNEQFF. This chain joins TRBV27 and TRBJ2-1; 9 nucleotides align to TRBD2. Losses at the gene ends were 3 bases for V and 6 bases for J; bases not matched to a gene: 6. The CDR3 is 15 amino acids. Germline V gene data show CDR1 as MNHEY and CDR2 as SMNVEV (reference sequence).

This clonotype was counted at least ten times. This chain connects TRBV10-3 to TRBJ1-1; D call uncertain. The CDR3 contains 12 residues. V lost 8 bases and J lost 3, with 10 bases in between. Germline V gives CDR1 ENHRY, CDR2 SYGVKD. CDR3 in DNA: TGTGCCATCCAGACACTTGACACTGAAGCTTTCTTT. This sequence encodes CAIQTLDTEAFF.

The chain recombines TRBV6-2 or TRBV6-3 with TRBJ2-7, with D tentatively TRBD1 or TRBD2 (5 bases each). V gave up 2 bases and J gave up 2 bases, with 19 bases separating them. Germline V CDR1 and CDR2: MNHEY, SVGEGT. This CDR3 has 17 residues. CDR3 coding DNA: TGTGCCAGCAGTTACCCGATACTTGGGACGGCCCCCTACGAGCAGTACTTC. Translated: CASSYPILGTAPYEQYF.

This chain uses TRBV5-1 with TRBJ1-5; D uncertain. Trimming pared 4 bases from V and 6 bases from J, leaving 11 bases between. Germline assignment: CDR1 SGHRS and CDR2 YFSETQ. This CDR3 comprises 13 residues. In DNA, the CDR3 is TGCGCCAGCAGCGGGGTACCGGGTCAGCCCCAGCATTTT. Residues: CASSGVPGQPQHF.

This clonotype has at least ten counts. The DNA of the CDR3 is TGTGCCAGCAGTACCGACCCGAACAAAAACATTCAGTACTTC. It specifies CASSTDPNKNIQYF. This chain links TRBV28 with TRBJ2-4; unclear D gene. The CDR3 totals 14 residues. Germline CDR1 and CDR2: MDHEN and SYDVKM. V lost 5 bases and J 3 bases, leaving 11 bases between the germline ends.

This clonotype was detected only a few times. J is TRBJ2-7 and V is TRBV6-2 or TRBV6-3; TRBD2 is a possible D gene (5 bases). Germline V gives CDR1 MNHEY, CDR2 SVGEGT. With 6 bases removed from V and 7 bases from J, the gap between germline ends came to 16 bases. This CDR3 region has 13 residues. The CDR3 DNA reads as TGTGCCAGCAGCCGAGGGCGACGATTGGAGCAGTACTTC. This codes for CASSRGRRLEQYF.

This clonotype was detected a few times. The J gene is TRBJ2-3, the V gene TRBV30; 7 bases map to TRBD2. Germline V gene sequence: CDR1 GTSNPN, CDR2 SVGIG (reference sequence). The V segment lost 4 bases and the J segment 6 bases; nucleotides outside the gene matches: 13. This CDR3 has 15 residues. The CDR3 loop is CAWTVGGRQVDTQYF. CDR3 nucleotides: TGTGCCTGGACCGTCGGGGGGAGGCAGGTTGATACGCAGTATTTT. Variable domain in full (rest from reference TRBV30 and TRBJ2-3): SQTIHQWPATLVQPVGSPLSLECTVEGTSNPNLYWYRQAAGRGLQLLFYSVGIGQISSEVPQNLSASRPQDRQFILSSKKLLLSDSGFYLCAWTVGGRQVDTQYFGPGTRLTVL.

Notes on this clonotype: This may stem from a read error, because a much larger clone lies one nucleotide away. V is TRBV5-5 and J is TRBJ2-7; no reliable D call. This CDR3 contains 14 residues. Germline V CDR1 and CDR2: SGHKS, YYEKEE (reference sequence). V lost 5 bases and J lost 4, with 16 bases in between. The CDR3 sequence is CASSDVSSPYEQYF. The CDR3, as DNA: TGTGCCAGCAGTGATGTGTCCTCCCCGTACGAGCAGTACTTC.

The rearrangement uses TRBV12-3 or TRBV12-4 and TRBJ2-3; 7 bases match TRBD2. CDR3 length: 14 amino acids. Trimming cost V 4 bases and J 6 bases; bases outside gene matches: 7. This CDR3 reads CASSYSGPQDTQYF. In DNA form, the CDR3 reads TGTGCCAGCAGTTATAGCGGGCCTCAGGATACGCAGTATTTT.

This clonotype has only a few counts. The chain uses TRBV29-1 and TRBJ1-4, with D possibly matching TRBD1 (6 bases). This CDR3 spans 13 amino acids. The germline V gene encodes CDR1 SQVTM and CDR2 ANQGSEA. V was trimmed by 6 bases and J by 3 bases, leaving 11 bases between them. In DNA form, the CDR3 reads TGCAGCGTCGGGGGCGGGGCTAATGAAAAACTGTTTTTT. It is translated as CSVGGGANEKLFF.

The chain combines TRBV28 with TRBJ1-1, with no clear D. The CDR3 has 13 amino acids. Germline V gene data show CDR1 as MDHEN and CDR2 as SYDVKM. Trimming left V 5 bases short and J 4 bases short, with 11 bases between. CDR3 sequence: CASSPKGPTEAFF. In nucleotides, the CDR3 is TGTGCCAGCAGTCCTAAGGGTCCCACTGAAGCTTTCTTT.

This clonotype was picked up many times. This chain joins TRBV30 and TRBJ1-4; tentatively, D is TRBD1 (5 bases). Per the germline V gene, CDR1 is GTSNPN and CDR2 is SVGIG (reference sequence). The CDR3 spans 14 residues. Trimming removed 3 bases at V and 8 bases at J, with 16 bases between. CDR3 loop: CAWSDSGVGEKLFF. The CDR3, as DNA: TGTGCCTGGAGCGACAGTGGCGTTGGCGAAAAACTGTTTTTT.

At least ten counts were recorded for this clonotype. The chain joins TRBV6-2 or TRBV6-3 to TRBJ1-1, with D perhaps TRBD1 (6 bases). CDR1 MNHEY and CDR2 SVGEGT come from the germline V gene. V lost 4 bases and J 6 bases, leaving 9 bases between the germline ends. The CDR3 is 12 amino acids. CDR3 in DNA: TGTGCCAGCAGTTCCTGGACAGCTGAAGCTTTCTTT. Its protein is CASSSWTAEAFF.

Regarding this clonotype: In this CDR3 the conserved last residue, phenylalanine or tryptophan, is missing, so a read error is likely. The CDR3: CATSRATGRGNTEAFL. The CDR3 coding sequence is TGTGCCACCAGCAGAGCGACAGGGAGGGGAAACACTGAAGCTTTCCTT. The chain links TRBV15 to TRBJ1-1, with 7 bases fitting TRBD1. The germline gives CDR1 LNHNV, CDR2 YYDKDF (reference sequence). This CDR3 region has 16 residues. V gave up 1 base and J gave up 2 bases; unmatched junction bases: 7.

At least ten counts were recorded for this clonotype. The CDR3 is CAWSYSGVNTGELFF. The DNA for the CDR3 is TGTGCCTGGAGTTACAGCGGGGTGAACACCGGGGAGCTGTTTTTT. The J gene is TRBJ2-2, the V gene TRBV30, with 7 bases fitting TRBD2. There are 15 residues in the CDR3. The trim removed 2 bases at V and 1 base at J, leaving 4 bases unmatched. In germline, CDR1 is GTSNPN, CDR2 SVGIG (reference sequence).

This clonotype was counted ten times or more. The V call is TRBV5-5, the J call TRBJ2-3, with D perhaps matching TRBD1 (6 bases). Germline-derived CDR1 and CDR2 are SGHKS and YYEKEE (reference sequence). CDR3 length equals 15 residues. V gave up 5 bases and J gave up 0 bases, with 13 bases separating them. CDR3 protein: CASRPTGRSTDTQYF. CDR3 in DNA: TGTGCCAGCAGGCCGACAGGTCGTAGCACAGATACGCAGTATTTT.